The following is a T cell receptor (beta chain) sequence with its context. Its antigen is currently not known. Base quality data are lacking; no much larger clone is found one base away. The sample is drawn from a study of cytomegalovirus exposure and HLA in healthy donors (TCRdb year 2017). In the study overall: According to an earlier analysis of several hundred of the donors, about 190 million T cells yielded over 90 million unique TCR beta sequences and about 300 Gb of sequence data. Around 320 gigabases of sequencing data and roughly 90 million unique TCR sequences were included in an early release covering 550 to 800 HLA-typed donors. Among the approximately 400 genotyped donors, around 81% belonged to the genetic ancestry cluster associated with self-reported Caucasian donors. The aim of the study was to test whether cataloging public T cell receptors could identify signatures of past pathogen exposure. Using immunosequencing, the study profiled T cell repertoires from approximately 700 subjects and related those repertoires to cytomegalovirus serostatus. Along with the roughly 670-subject first cohort, a separate validation cohort of over a hundred different subjects was used. To predict cytomegalovirus infection status, the study brought together high-throughput TCR immunosequencing, statistical association of individual TCRs with disease status, and machine learning. A later analysis re-examined previously published TCR beta repertoires from just over 650 donors and added high-resolution HLA genotyping to investigate patterns of TCR occurrence. Rather than drawing on any new phenotypic data, the later analysis identified candidate immune exposures from TCR beta sequences and the way those sequences occurred across donors. An earlier analysis of approximately 500 of the donors applied high-throughput TCR beta sequencing to assess whether each TCR beta V gene segment acted as functional or pseudogenic. Donor age, sex, ethnicity and CMV serostatus were collected together with the repertoire data. Genome-wide SNP genotypes for about three fifths of the roughly 670 donors were used in a later genetic analysis, which treated that subset as a discovery cohort. All discovery cohort repertoires had been generated using a single sequencing platform. Both class I and class II loci were covered by HLA typing, at four-digit resolution. Typing coverage varied by locus: roughly 629-640 donors for A, B, C, DRB1 and DQB1; approximately 500 for DQA1; more than 600 for DPA1; approximately 470 for DPB1. Four to six DR-DQ haplotypes were handled as single units for association and clustering, since linkage in the cohort was strong. On average, roughly 250,000 unique TCR beta nucleotide sequences were sequenced per donor among 398 genotyped donors of the cohort, with about 19% of those sequences being non-productive.

The cohort was made up of about 670 healthy bone marrow donors. All cohort members were sampled while nominally healthy, although unrecorded immune exposures were likely present. The donor was CMV seropositive and was included in the group of 250 to 350 seropositive cohort members. A peripheral blood sample was provided by each donor, and peripheral blood mononuclear cells were used for TCR beta sequencing. The Qiagen DNeasy Blood Extraction Kit was used to extract genomic DNA from the blood cell samples. The study at large found these results: In an earlier analysis of some 540 of the donors, most TCR beta V segments appeared in productive rearrangements about 87% or about 30% of the time, broadly matching IMGT annotations. According to a later genetic analysis, donors in an Asian-associated ancestry cluster had fewer N-insertions in productive TCRs than the approximately 670-donor mean. In both the original and validation cohorts, the classifier was reported to diagnose cytomegalovirus status with high specificity and sensitivity. In vitro tests confirmed that a few of the cytomegalovirus-associated TCR beta chains recognize cytomegalovirus antigens. The only immune exposure information available for the cohort was CMV serostatus. Across donors, most TCR sequences were observed very rarely, whereas some public TCRs were present in many individuals. When HLA alleles, especially DR and DQ, strongly co-occurred, TCR associations were difficult to assign to individual alleles. Because counts were too low, seventeen rarely observed V segments, including chromosome 9 orphons, were excluded from the earlier analysis of a few hundred of the donors. A group of highly shared sequence variants was considered likely to be a technical artifact of the sequencing pipeline. Because HLA typing was missing for some donors at each locus, association tests included only the typed subset. Linkage disequilibrium might explain the correlated functional status among segregating V segments, but an unknown experimental factor could not be ruled out. Sequencing depth was assumed to be roughly uniform across donors in the presence/absence analyses, though that assumption may not hold. In a later analysis, HLA-associated TCR beta chains were found to be more clonally expanded and to have lower generation probabilities than equally common non-associated chains. In a later genetic analysis, a missense DCLRE1C variant was associated with V-gene and J-gene trimming of TCR beta chains, and the association was replicated in an independent cohort. This cohort had only TCR beta chains sequenced, and the lack of alpha or paired-chain data limited which features could be detected. According to a later analysis, parvovirus B19, influenza, CMV and Epstein-Barr virus appeared linked to several top co-occurrence clusters. The authors suggested that the approach could potentially be generalized to other disease states and immunological phenotypes. A further reported finding was that TCR beta sequences accurately predicted the HLA-A and HLA-B alleles for most subjects in the first cohort. In a later analysis, over 15,000 TCR beta sequences were associated with specific HLA alleles at a false discovery rate of 0.05. Some IMGT-functional V segments, including TRBV6-2 and TRBV6-3, could not be distinguished by the 87-base-pair reads and were therefore excluded. A later analysis found that TCR association rates varied across HLA loci, with DRB1 alleles showing the most associated TCRs and HLA-C alleles the fewest. Most CMV-associated TCR beta chains appeared to be HLA-restricted in a later analysis, and the HLA associations seemed to be driven largely by CMV exposure. The study gave a list of under 200 TCR beta chains associated with cytomegalovirus.

Relative to germline, V is missing 0 bases and J is missing 5 bases, with 3 bases of the junction outside any gene match. The germline V gene encodes CDR1 SNHLY and CDR2 FYNNEI. Measured from the cysteine to the phenylalanine, the CDR3 is 16 residues long. Only the CDR3 region is kept as DNA, spanning 48 bases read in frame from base 1. The library was prepared using the immunoSEQ multiplex PCR assay. For the multiplex PCR, a mixture combining 60 forward primers for TCR Vbeta segments and 13 reverse primers for TCR Jbeta segments was used. The CDR3 region of rearranged TCR beta genes was amplified from genomic DNA by a multiplex PCR assay. Amplified TCR beta libraries were sequenced as 87-base-pair reads on the Illumina HiSeq System. From the authors' description of their analysis: A later analysis tallied 75 million to 95 million unique TCR beta chains across the 650 to 750 repertoires, and about 10 million of those chains were shared by two or more donors. Raw reads were error-corrected and collapsed into unique sequences with a nearest-neighbor algorithm that merged closely related sequences to remove PCR and sequencing errors. CDR3 sequences were aligned to IMGT reference sequences to assign V, D and J gene segments. For a sequence to be retained, at least a six-nucleotide match to both a V gene segment and a J gene segment was required. Rearrangements were called productive when the CDR3 lacked stop codons and stayed in frame with V and J; all others were non-productive. Following IMGT convention, CDR3 was defined as the stretch from the second conserved V-encoded cysteine up to the conserved J-encoded phenylalanine. The earlier analysis of some 580 of the donors excluded any sequence lacking an unambiguous match to a single V gene segment. In an earlier analysis of several hundred of the donors, V segments were called functional above 56.7% productive rearrangements and were called segregating when the between-donor standard deviation exceeded 5%. A statistical classification framework was developed to diagnose cytomegalovirus status using the catalog of TCR beta chain sequences. In a later analysis, TCR nucleotide sequences were compared against IMGT/GENE-DB human TR gene sequences so that V and J genes could be assigned. The TCRdist pipeline was used in a later analysis to assign CDR3 sequences and most-parsimonious VDJ recombination scenarios. In a later analysis, every TCR beta chain was defined by the combination of its CDR3 amino acid sequence and its V-gene family, and reads without a unique V-gene family were dropped. A later analysis removed 500 to 650 highly shared, low-generation-probability nucleotide sequences to deal with suspected cross-contamination and a sequencing artifact. For each public chain, a later analysis derived a clonal expansion index from normalized ranks of inferred template counts within each repertoire. In a later analysis, generation probabilities were computed with a VDJ recombination model fitted to out-of-frame rearrangements, and the resulting probabilities were checked against IGoR. Hypergeometric tests were used in a later analysis to score TCR-TCR, TCR-HLA and TCR-CMV co-occurrence, with a repertoire-size bias correction applied to the TCR pairs. A later analysis estimated false discovery rates by permuting HLA or CMV assignments 20 times. In a later analysis, co-occurring TCRs were grouped using DBSCAN, with TCRdist sequence similarity added in when clustering inside HLA-allele-positive subsets. Repertoires with fewer than 30,000 or more than 120,000 public chains, plus five repertoires with anomalous nucleotide sharing, were excluded from co-occurrence clustering. TCRdb re-hosts the immuneACCESS table, in-frame sequences only. Its copies lack some clones; in the studies checked, an unresolved V gene accounts for under half of them, and the cause for the rest is not known. That table supplies the V and J calls and clone size; D and trimming were determined from the DNA. The sample table holds 90,000 to 150,000 clones, of which around three quarters were seen once. Roughly 9.8% of the sample is held by the ten biggest clonotypes.

The chain links TRBV2 with TRBJ2-1; the junction holds 11 bases that match TRBD1. The sample was PBMCs. This sequence originates from a man between 35 and 55 years old in good health and CMV-seropositive. For the CDR3, the sequence is CASSEAGTGGNNEQFF. Here is the DNA: TGTGCCAGCAGTGAAGCTGGGACAGGGGGTAACAATGAGCAGTTCTTC.